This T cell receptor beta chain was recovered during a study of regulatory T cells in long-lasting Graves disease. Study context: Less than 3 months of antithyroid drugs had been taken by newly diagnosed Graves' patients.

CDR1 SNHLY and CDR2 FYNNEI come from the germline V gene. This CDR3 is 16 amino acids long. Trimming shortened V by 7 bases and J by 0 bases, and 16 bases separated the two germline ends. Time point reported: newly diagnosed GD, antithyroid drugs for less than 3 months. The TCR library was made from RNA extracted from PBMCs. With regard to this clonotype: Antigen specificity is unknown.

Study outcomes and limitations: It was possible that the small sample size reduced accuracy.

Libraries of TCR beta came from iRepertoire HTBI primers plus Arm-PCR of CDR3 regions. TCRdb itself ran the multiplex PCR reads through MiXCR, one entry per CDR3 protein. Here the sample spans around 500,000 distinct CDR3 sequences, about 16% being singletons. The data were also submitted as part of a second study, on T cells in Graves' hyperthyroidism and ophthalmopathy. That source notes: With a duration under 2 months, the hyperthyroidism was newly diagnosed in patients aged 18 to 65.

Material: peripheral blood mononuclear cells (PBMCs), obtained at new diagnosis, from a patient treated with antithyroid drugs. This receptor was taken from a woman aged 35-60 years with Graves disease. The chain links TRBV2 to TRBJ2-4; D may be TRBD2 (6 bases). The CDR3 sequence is CASTTTGLLAKNIQYF. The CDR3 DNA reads TGTGCCAGCACTACTACGGGACTTCTAGCCAAAAACATTCAGTACTTC.